This TCR beta chain comes out of a study of T cells in Graves' hyperthyroidism and ophthalmopathy (dated by TCRdb to about 2019). Study-wide context: Peripheral blood was sampled at the time of initial diagnosis, prior to any treatment. To identify TCR V-J signatures that set the groups apart, the researchers used a discovery cohort of 95 to 100 patients, made up of around 40 with Graves' ophthalmopathy and about 60 with stable Graves' hyperthyroidism. Whether ophthalmopathy could be predicted prospectively was tested in an independent validation cohort made up of roughly 19 hyperthyroidism patients plus 17 patients who later progressed to ophthalmopathy. The 100 discovery patients were divided at random into training and test sets in a 7:3 ratio. In more than 5 Graves' hyperthyroidism patients, the study also compared T-cell repertoires from thyroid tissue with T-cell repertoires from blood. Once sampling was done, hyperthyroidism patients were given methimazole at a starting dose of 30 mg daily, whereas ophthalmopathy patients were given high-dose intravenous methylprednisolone. TCR Vbeta CDR3 sequencing of 135 peripheral blood samples (approximately 44 ophthalmopathy, about 74 hyperthyroidism and about 17 progressor patients) is reported in the paper.

Counted from cysteine to phenylalanine, this CDR3 has 14 amino acids. Of the read, only the CDR3 DNA is kept; its 42 bases are in frame from base 1. V lost 0 bases and J lost 4 bases; the stretch between them is 10 bases long. As encoded in the germline V gene, CDR1 is SGHTA while CDR2 is FQGTGA. This clonotype was detected many times. Its cognate antigen has yet to be identified. There are no base qualities to consult, and no much larger clone falls within one base. Overall results and qualifications from the work: During validation, the model predicted progression to ophthalmopathy a median of approximately 6 months ahead of onset, with 60% to 71% sensitivity and less than 85% specificity. A 13 V-J signature model separated ophthalmopathy from stable hyperthyroidism, with approximately 87% sensitivity and about 81% specificity in cross-validation and 80%/75% in testing. Most expanded thyroid clonotypes (frequency above 0.001) were also found in blood, which suggests that blood repertoires may mirror thyroid immune responses. No statistical method was used to set the sample size in advance, and investigators knew the group allocation.

The TCR beta CDR3 regions were amplified from RNA transcripts. The first round of RT-PCR for the TCR CDR3 was performed with the HTBI primer set and the Qiagen OneStep RT-PCR kit. Libraries were constructed in a second round of multiplex PCR, after which size selection and purification were carried out. Sequencing of the libraries was done on an Illumina HiSeq2000 using paired-end 100 bp reads. The original methods were these. Raw data were processed with SOAPnuke, discarding reads with adapters, uncalled bases, mean Phred below 15, or no exact constant-primer or identifier match. COPE v1.2.5 was used to merge high-quality paired reads, and clonotypes were defined as unique nucleotide sequences. MiTCR v1.1 was used to align the clonotypes against IMGT TRBV, TRBD and TRBJ reference segments. Analysis was restricted to V-J combinations with a frequency above 0.0001, which covered just over 98% of repertoires. A TCS score was defined as the ratio of F50 (clonal expansion) to E x V (chaos), with BLOSUM62-based TCRdist applied between CDR3 peptides within each V-J. Welch's t-statistics and random forest reduced around 510 V-J features to roughly 13, which were used in a naive Bayes classifier (R e1071). TCRdb itself trimmed the public reads at Q25 with fastp, ran MiXCR and retained productive beta chains. Each CDR3 protein gets just one entry, which takes the most common genes and DNA from the rows behind it. The V and J calls shown here were made by TCRdb, not taken from the authors' results. The sample has 300,000 to 450,000 distinct CDR3 sequences on record, about 13% of them singletons. The ten largest make up less than 25% of the sample.

Hyperthyroidism patients were aged 18 to 65 years and newly diagnosed, with disease duration of less than 2 months. Exclusion was applied to patients with uncontrolled infections, other autoimmune diseases, pregnancy or lactation. Diagnoses relied on clinical symptoms, serum thyroxine and TRAb, thyroid ultrasound and orbital computed tomography. For progressor patients, blood was drawn at the first diagnosis of hyperthyroidism, before any ophthalmopathy symptoms had appeared. PBMCs were isolated from approximately 10 ml of fresh peripheral blood by Ficoll-Paque density gradient centrifugation. Progressor patients were defined as those initially diagnosed with Graves' hyperthyroidism in whom ophthalmopathy developed during follow-up. Total RNA was extracted with Trizol reagent, and quality was checked on an Agilent 2100 Bioanalyzer.

The specimen was blood. This TCR derives from a man aged 25 to 40 with Graves' hyperthyroidism that later progressed to Graves' ophthalmopathy. The chain links TRBV7-3 with TRBJ2-7, with a tentative D gene TRBD1 over 6 matching bases. Read as DNA, the sequence is TGTGCCAGCAGCTTAACGGCCAGGGGATACGAGCAGTACTTC. This encodes CASSLTARGYEQYF.